This T cell receptor (beta chain) appears in the sequencing data of a study of blood T cell repertoires in COVID-19. Study as a whole: Acute and convalescent COVID-19 specimens originated in the United States, Italy and Spain. The analysed material was cDNA or gDNA that came from T cells, B-cell-depleted T cells, or PBMCs.

This CDR3 is 14 amino acids long. Germline V CDR1 and CDR2: LNHDA, SQIVND (reference sequence). J gave up 5 bases and V 5 bases, and 8 bases lay outside the gene matches. In the original processing: Estimated nucleated cell counts came from reference gene primer amplification. Here immunoSEQ multiplex PCR was the method, and the copy in TCRdb shows in-frame clones only, minus some. V, J and clone size are those of that table, while D and trimming were read from the DNA. The table includes about 200,000 clones, around nine tenths detected once. Researchers sorted participants into cohorts using their self-reported clinical history.

Sequencing was done on a sample of PBMCs or T cells enriched from blood (not recorded which). The chain joins TRBV19 to TRBJ2-5; 7 bases fit TRBD1. This clonotype was obtained from a woman in her 30s with acute COVID-19. CDR3 DNA: TGTGCCAGTAGTCCGACAGGGTTGTTTGAGACCCAGTACTTC. Translating it yields CASSPTGLFETQYF.